These T cell receptor beta chains were read from a single sample in a study of shared clonotypes between healthy human individuals. TCRdb's table, derived via immunoSEQ multiplex PCR, lists solely in-frame clones and lacks some. The data show about 2,200,000 clones, 85% to 95% seen once. Sequencing was performed on naive CD8+ T cells from PBMCs. The receptor source for this set is a man in his late teens or twenties in good health. Some clones in this sample may be carry-over from other donors' samples. Each CDR3 is given without its conserved first and last residue. Only some rows state a clone size, as once, few, many or a class for expanded clones.

v_call,j_call,clone_size,cdr3_aa
TRBV29-1,TRBJ2-1,-,SVEESVLYNEQF
TRBV27,TRBJ1-1,few,ASSSGGNTEAF
TRBV7-6,TRBJ2-5,-,ASSLLAETQY
TRBV7-9,TRBJ2-1,-,ASSLQAGTYNEQF
TRBV19,TRBJ2-1,-,ASSIMGLPHNEQF
TRBV11-2,TRBJ2-7,-,ASSLGRVEQY
TRBV9,TRBJ2-1,-,ASSRGGSDQGQF
TRBV10-3,TRBJ2-7,-,AISEVDYEQY
TRBV6-1,TRBJ2-2,few,ASSGRTYTGELF
TRBV29-1,TRBJ1-1,few,SVGAGPS
TRBV12-5,TRBJ2-4,-,ASPGWRINIQY
TRBV15,TRBJ1-5,-,ATSRGGISNQPQH
TRBV15,TRBJ2-1,-,ATRWDGSSYNEQF
TRBV7-9,TRBJ2-1,-,ASSLEGLSGIEQF
TRBV9,TRBJ1-2,-,ASTRDREAGYT
TRBV7-9,TRBJ2-1,-,AISGRDYNEQF
TRBV2,TRBJ2-7,-,ASDGRGAYEQY
TRBV10-3,TRBJ2-7,-,AISWDFGTSYEQY
TRBV5-1,TRBJ2-7,once,ASSLAVGTGDYEQY
TRBV7-9,TRBJ2-7,few,ASSHRDRAYEQY
TRBV4-1,TRBJ2-1,-,ASSQVASGRPDNEQF
TRBV2,TRBJ2-5,-,ASSGRVHTGLGGKGSQETQY
TRBV27,TRBJ1-2,-,ASSLGNPPHGYT
TRBV29-1,TRBJ1-2,-,SVLNRLTGGAIGDYGHT
TRBV5-8,TRBJ1-1,-,ASSSYDEGTEAF
TRBV6-5,TRBJ2-7,-,ASSYSTSGSYEQY
TRBV9,TRBJ2-3,-,ASSVARLAGAGGTDTQY